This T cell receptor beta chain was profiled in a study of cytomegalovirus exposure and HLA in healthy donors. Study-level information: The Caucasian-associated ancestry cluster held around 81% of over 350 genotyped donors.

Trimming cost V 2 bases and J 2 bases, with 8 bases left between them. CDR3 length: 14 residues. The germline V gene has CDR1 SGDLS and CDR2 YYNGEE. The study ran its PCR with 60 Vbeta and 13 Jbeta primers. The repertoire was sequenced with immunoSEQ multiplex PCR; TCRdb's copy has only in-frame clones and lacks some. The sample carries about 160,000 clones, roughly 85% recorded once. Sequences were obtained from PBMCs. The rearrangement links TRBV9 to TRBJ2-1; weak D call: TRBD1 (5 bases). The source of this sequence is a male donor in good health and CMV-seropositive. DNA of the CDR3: TGTGCCAGCAGCGTTGACAGTACCTACAATGAGCAGTTCTTC. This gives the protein CASSVDSTYNEQFF.